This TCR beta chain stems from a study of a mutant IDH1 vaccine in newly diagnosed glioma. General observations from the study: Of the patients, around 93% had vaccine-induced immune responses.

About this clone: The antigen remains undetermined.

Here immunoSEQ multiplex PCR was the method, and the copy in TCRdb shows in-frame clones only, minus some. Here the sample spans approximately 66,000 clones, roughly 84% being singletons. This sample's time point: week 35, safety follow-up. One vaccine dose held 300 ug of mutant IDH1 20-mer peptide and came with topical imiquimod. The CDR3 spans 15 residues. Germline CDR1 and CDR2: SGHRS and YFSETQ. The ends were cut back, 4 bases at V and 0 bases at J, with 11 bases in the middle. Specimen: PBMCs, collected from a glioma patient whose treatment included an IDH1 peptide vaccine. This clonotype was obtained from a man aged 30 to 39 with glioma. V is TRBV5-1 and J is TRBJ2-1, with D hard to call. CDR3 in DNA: TGCGCCAGCAGCCTGGCCCCTAGCTCCTACAATGAGCAGTTCTTC. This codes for CASSLAPSSYNEQFF.